This TCR beta chain was profiled in a study of blood T cell repertoires in COVID-19. Sequenced by immunoSEQ multiplex PCR; TCRdb stores in-frame clones only, minus some. The top ten clones hold 7% of a sample with 180,000 or so clones, 80% to 85% of them seen once. CDR3 length: 15 residues. In germline, CDR1 is SGHAT, CDR2 FQNNGV. The V and J ends lost 6 bases and 3 bases respectively, with 18 bases between them. This chain connects TRBV11-2 to TRBJ2-7; D possibly corresponds to TRBD1 (5 bases). The receptor's source is a woman aged 40-49 years with COVID-19, enrolled during active disease. Sequencing used peripheral blood. The CDR3: CASRTGRDIGYEQYF. DNA for the CDR3: TGTGCCAGCAGAACCGGCAGGGATATTGGCTACGAGCAGTACTTC.